The 3 T cell receptor beta chains listed next were all sequenced from one sample in a study of regulatory T cells in long-lasting Graves disease. The time point was: persistent/refractory GD, antithyroid drugs over 5 years with positive TRAb. There was RNA extracted from PBMCs, and the TCR library was made from it. Combining iRepertoire HTBI primers with Arm-PCR of CDR3 regions, the authors built TCR beta libraries. TCRdb re-called the multiplex PCR reads through MiXCR, storing one row per CDR3 protein. Of 300,000 to 400,000 distinct CDR3 sequences detected, about 20% appear once; the ten largest clones hold just under 30%. This material consisted of peripheral blood mononuclear cells (PBMCs), taken when the disease was refractory, from a patient treated with antithyroid drugs. Receptor source: a female donor with Graves disease.

The sample holds many counts of this clonotype. The rearrangement joins TRBV20-1 to TRBJ2-7; 7 nucleotides match TRBD2. CDR3 size: 17 residues. CDR1 is DFQATT, CDR2 SNEGSKA, per germline (reference sequence). Trimming took 1 base from V and 0 from J; bases not matched to a gene: 12. CDR3 protein: CSARGGGAGKISYEQYF. CDR3 nucleotides: TGCAGTGCTAGAGGTGGGGGAGCGGGGAAGATCTCCTACGAGCAGTACTTC.

This clonotype has at least ten counts. The chain has TRBV6-1 and TRBJ2-7; D not certain. This CDR3 has 11 residues. Trimming shortened V by 10 bases and J by 2 bases, and 9 bases separated the two germline ends. From germline, CDR1 is MNHNS and CDR2 SASEGT. CDR3 sequence (DNA): TGTGCCACTCGAATCGCCTACGAGCAGTACTTC. This gives the protein CATRIAYEQYF.

This clonotype was seen at least ten times. This rearrangement joins TRBV7-8 to TRBJ1-3; no clear D. Between the trimmed V and J ends, which lost 5 bases and 0 bases, there was a span of 8 bases. This CDR3 region has 14 residues. Germline V gene sequence: CDR1 SGHVS, CDR2 FQNEAQ. The CDR3 nucleotides are TGTGCCAGCAGCATCCGGGACTCTGGAAACACCATATATTTT. The encoded protein is CASSIRDSGNTIYF.